The rows below give T cell receptor beta chains drawn from one sample of a study of vaccination effects on CD4 cells after COVID-19. No cognate antigen is known for these TCRs. TCRdb's table, derived via immunoSEQ multiplex PCR, lists solely in-frame clones and lacks some. Of more than 20,000 clones listed, 69% are singletons. The sample in question was CD4+ T cells from PBMCs cultured with SARS-CoV-2 spike peptides, obtained before COVID-19 vaccination. The receptors originated from a human donor who had a prior SARS-CoV-2 infection. Each CDR3 is given with its conserved first and last residue. Size is stated for part of the rows, as once, few or many counts, or as a class when the clone is expanded.

CDR3aa	abundance	v_gene	j_gene
CASSLEGAGESEQYF	once	TRBV27	TRBJ2-7
CASSLTRDSDYEQYF	NA	TRBV4-2	TRBJ2-7
CASSSMKYEQYF	few	TRBV6-6	TRBJ2-7
CASSLGREGQETQYF	NA	TRBV5-6	TRBJ2-5
CASSHGLAGSSYNEQFF	NA	TRBV6-6	TRBJ2-1
CASRGQGAYEQYF	NA	TRBV5-1	TRBJ2-7
CSASGAVTEDYEQYF	NA	TRBV20-1	TRBJ2-7
CASSGNRGSYEQYF	NA	TRBV2	TRBJ2-7
CATSRDRVIRYEQYF	NA	TRBV15	TRBJ2-7
CASSPTTRGKNIQYF	NA	TRBV27	TRBJ2-4
CATSDSSGTSATTNYNEQFF	NA	TRBV24-1	TRBJ2-1
CATTPGDAETQYF	NA	TRBV15	TRBJ2-5
CASGRGQVTDTQYF	NA	TRBV11-3	TRBJ2-3
CASSPRLAGALYNEQFF	NA	TRBV9	TRBJ2-1
CASSIRLAGGSQYF	NA	TRBV19	TRBJ2-3
CASSLEGGGETQYF	NA	TRBV7-2	TRBJ2-5
CASSTGRSGPSTKGGELFF	few	TRBV3-1/TRBV3-2	TRBJ2-2
CASSFRDNTGELFF	NA	TRBV5-5	TRBJ2-2
CASSLGGNNGETQYF	NA	TRBV5-1	TRBJ2-5
CASSYTPQETQYF	NA	TRBV6-6	TRBJ2-5
CASSSGTGYPQETQYF	NA	TRBV5-1	TRBJ2-5
CASSRVEGTGNTIYF	NA	TRBV3-1/TRBV3-2	TRBJ1-3
CASSLVRGQETQYF	NA	TRBV11-3	TRBJ2-5
CAISDLTEYNSPLHF	medium-sized	TRBV10-3	TRBJ1-6
CASSQARAGKNYGYTF	NA	TRBV3-1/TRBV3-2	TRBJ1-2
CASSFNGISEEKLFF	few	TRBV11-2	TRBJ1-4
CASSRRLAGGPVSETQYF	NA	TRBV5-1	TRBJ2-5
CASRQGSSVGQPQHF	NA	TRBV19	TRBJ1-5
CATNKGLGDRETQYF	once	TRBV10-3	TRBJ2-5
CASSEYSGRSTDTQYF	NA	TRBV9	TRBJ2-3
CASSFRGSPLHF	NA	TRBV12-3/TRBV12-4	TRBJ1-6
CASSRDRTYEQYF	NA	TRBV28	TRBJ2-7
CASSLTTTSPLHF	few	TRBV14	TRBJ1-6
CASSRLAGYEQYF	NA	TRBV12-3/TRBV12-4	TRBJ2-7
CASSQRIGQRYNEQFF	NA	TRBV7-9	TRBJ2-1
CASSSTPVQETQYF	NA	TRBV6-2/TRBV6-3	TRBJ2-5
CASSAGHRMADTQYF	NA	TRBV5-1	TRBJ2-3
CASSLEQGLGYGYTF	NA	TRBV7-8	TRBJ1-2
CASSLGTYTYEQYF	NA	TRBV7-9	TRBJ2-7
CASSYSLEGTEAFF	NA	TRBV6-6	TRBJ1-1
CASSQATGTAFYGYTF	few	TRBV4-2	TRBJ1-2
CALNRISRYGYTF	NA	TRBV2	TRBJ1-2
CASSAPGLNSPLHF	NA	TRBV6-5	TRBJ1-6
CATSDFSQGHYEQYF	NA	TRBV24-1	TRBJ2-7
CASSPTGFPDTQYF	NA	TRBV18	TRBJ2-3
CASRETGFGYTF	NA	TRBV6-5	TRBJ1-2
CASSQDQFTDTQYF	once	TRBV4-3	TRBJ2-3
CASSLGSANNSPLHF	few	TRBV5-8	TRBJ1-6
CASSLLPSRTGELFF	few	TRBV27	TRBJ2-2
CASTSGAAGGTQYF	NA	TRBV27	TRBJ2-5
CASSAKGAIGELFF	NA	TRBV9	TRBJ2-2
CASSPPGQGLDTQYF	few	TRBV18	TRBJ2-3